A single T cell receptor beta chain is shown here with its context. This same CDR3 is encoded by further DNA sequences in the sample. The length of the CDR3 is 15 residues. V lost 4 bases to trimming and J lost 0 bases; unmatched junction nucleotides: 4. Germline CDR1 SGDLS, CDR2 YYNGEE. Libraries were prepared by immunoSEQ multiplex PCR; TCRdb keeps only in-frame clonotypes and omits some of them. This table has approximately 150,000 clones, about 80% appearing once. These data are taken from a study of blood T cell repertoires in COVID-19. Study details: In each case, the material was cDNA or gDNA derived from T cells, B-cell-depleted T cells, or PBMCs.

This chain connects TRBV9 to TRBJ1-3, with 7 bases identical to TRBD1. The sequenced sample was peripheral blood. This receptor was identified in a woman aged 70-85 years with acute or convalescent COVID-19. The CDR3, as DNA: TGTGCCAGCAGCCGAGGGGGCAACTCTGGAAACACCATATATTTT. It yields the protein CASSRGGNSGNTIYF.